The 8 T cell receptor beta chains presented below share a single source sample, sequenced in a study of blood T cell repertoires in COVID-19. Profiling relied on immunoSEQ multiplex PCR, and the TCRdb table lists in-frame clones only, not all of them. The table includes roughly 390,000 clones, 85% detected once. Sample: peripheral blood. These receptors were collected from a woman younger than 35 with acute or convalescent COVID-19.

The rearrangement joins TRBV4-2 to TRBJ1-5; D gene uncertain. V shed 0 bases and J shed 0 bases, with 6 bases lying between them. The CDR3 has 15 residues. Germline V gives CDR1 LGHNA, CDR2 YNFKEQ. DNA of the CDR3: TGTGCCAGCAGCCAAGATGAGGGTAGCAATCAGCCCCAGCATTTT. Translated, it gives CASSQDEGSNQPQHF.

The chain combines TRBV20-1 with TRBJ2-7; a possible D gene is TRBD1 (7 bases). The CDR3 extends over 18 amino acids. Germline V gives CDR1 DFQATT, CDR2 SNEGSKA (reference sequence). V was trimmed by 3 bases and J by 4 bases, leaving 28 bases between them. As DNA, the CDR3 is TGCAGTGCTAGTTTCGCGACAGGGCCATTAGTAGGGGGGTACGAGCAGTACTTC. This encodes CSASFATGPLVGGYEQYF.

V gene TRBV27 combines with J gene TRBJ1-5; D may be TRBD1 (6 bases). V was trimmed by 1 base and J by 2 bases, leaving 15 bases between them. The CDR3 loop spans 17 amino acids. Germline-derived CDR1 and CDR2 are MNHEY and SMNVEV (reference sequence). The CDR3 is CASSLWAGGRGNQPQHF. CDR3 sequence (DNA): TGTGCCAGCAGTTTATGGGCGGGGGGCCGGGGCAATCAGCCCCAGCATTTT.

The chain is built from TRBV10-1 and TRBJ2-3; 7 positions agree with TRBD1. Germline V gene sequence: CDR1 WNHNN, CDR2 SYGVQD (reference sequence). V shed 6 bases and J 0 bases; nucleotides not matched to a gene: 6. The CDR3 is 15 amino acids. The CDR3 protein is CASRAGTDSTDTQYF. The CDR3 region has the DNA TGCGCCAGCAGAGCCGGGACAGATAGCACAGATACGCAGTATTTT.

The rearrangement links TRBV7-9 to TRBJ1-2; the D gene is possibly TRBD1 (5 bases). Trimming removed 5 bases from V and 3 bases from J, with 13 bases in between. This CDR3 contains 14 residues. The V gene's germline CDR1 is SEHNR and CDR2 FQNEAQ (reference sequence). The CDR3 spells CASSKTVNDYGYTF. The CDR3 nucleotides are TGTGCCAGCAGCAAGACAGTGAACGACTATGGCTACACCTTC.

This chain connects TRBV4-1 to TRBJ1-3; D ambiguous. The CDR3 spans 16 residues. The germline gives CDR1 MGHRA, CDR2 YSYEKL. Trimming left V 4 bases short and J 1 base short, with 14 bases between. The CDR3: CASSPQRVGSGNTIYF. The CDR3 DNA sequence: TGCGCCAGCAGCCCGCAGAGGGTTGGATCTGGAAACACCATATATTTT.

This clone has just a few counts. The sample contains more than one DNA sequence encoding this CDR3. The rearrangement uses TRBV5-1 and TRBJ1-6, with a tentative D call TRBD1 (5 bases). Per germline, CDR1 SGHRS and CDR2 YFSETQ. CDR3 length equals 14 residues. With 0 bases removed from V and 6 bases from J, the gap between germline ends came to 7 bases. Here the CDR3 DNA reads TGCGCCAGCAGCTTGGGACAGTCTAATTCACCCCTCCACTTT. This gives the protein CASSLGQSNSPLHF.

This clone is a singleton in its sample. The V gene is TRBV5-1, the J gene TRBJ1-1; maybe TRBD1 (5 bases). Germline-derived CDR1 and CDR2 are SGHRS and YFSETQ. CDR3 length: 18 amino acids. The V gene lost 3 bases and the J gene lost 1 base, with 22 bases spanning the gap. CDR3 loop: CASSSGGRVNAGNTEAFF. The CDR3 DNA reads TGCGCCAGCAGCTCCGGGGGGAGGGTCAACGCTGGGAACACTGAAGCTTTCTTT.